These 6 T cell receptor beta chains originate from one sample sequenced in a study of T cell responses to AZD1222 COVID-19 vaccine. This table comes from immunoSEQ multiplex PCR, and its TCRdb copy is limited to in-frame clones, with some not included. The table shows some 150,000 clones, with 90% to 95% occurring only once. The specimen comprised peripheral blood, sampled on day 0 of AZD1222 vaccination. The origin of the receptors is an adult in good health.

CDR3 sequence reads: CASSYKTAPFITEAFF. The CDR3 nucleotides are TGTGCCAGCAGCTATAAAACGGCCCCCTTTATCACTGAAGCTTTCTTT. The chain has TRBV11-2 and TRBJ1-1, with D unresolved. CDR3 length: 16 residues. The V and J ends lost 4 bases and 4 bases respectively, with 19 bases between them. Germline lookup yields CDR1 SGHAT and CDR2 FQNNGV.

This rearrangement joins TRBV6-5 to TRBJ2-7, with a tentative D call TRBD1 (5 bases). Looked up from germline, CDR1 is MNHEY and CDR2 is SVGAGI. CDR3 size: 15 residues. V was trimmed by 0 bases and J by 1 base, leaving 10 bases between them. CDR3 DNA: TGTGCCAGCAGTTACTCGGTAGGGGTTTCCTACGAGCAGTACTTC. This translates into CASSYSVGVSYEQYF.

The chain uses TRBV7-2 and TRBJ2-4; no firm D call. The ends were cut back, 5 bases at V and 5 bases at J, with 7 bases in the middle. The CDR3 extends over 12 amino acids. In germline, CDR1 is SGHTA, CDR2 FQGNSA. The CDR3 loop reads CASSQEENIQYF. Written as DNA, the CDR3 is TGTGCCAGCAGCCAAGAAGAAAACATTCAGTACTTC.

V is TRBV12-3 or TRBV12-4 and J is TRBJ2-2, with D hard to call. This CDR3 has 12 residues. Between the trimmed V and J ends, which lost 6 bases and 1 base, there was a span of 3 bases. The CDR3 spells CASRQNTGELFF. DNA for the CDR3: TGTGCCAGCAGACAGAACACCGGGGAGCTGTTTTTT.

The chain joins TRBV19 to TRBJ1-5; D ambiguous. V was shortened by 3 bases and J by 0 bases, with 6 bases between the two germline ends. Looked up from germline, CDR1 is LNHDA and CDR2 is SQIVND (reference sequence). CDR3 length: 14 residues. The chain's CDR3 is CASSISSSNQPQHF. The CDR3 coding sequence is TGTGCCAGTAGTATCTCCAGTAGCAATCAGCCCCAGCATTTT.

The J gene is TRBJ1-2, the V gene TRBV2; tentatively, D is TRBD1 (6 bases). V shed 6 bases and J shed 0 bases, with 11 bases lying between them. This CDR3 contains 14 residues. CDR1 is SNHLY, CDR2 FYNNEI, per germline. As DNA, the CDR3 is TGTGCCAGCAGAGGTGACAGGACTAACTATGGCTACACCTTC. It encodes CASRGDRTNYGYTF.